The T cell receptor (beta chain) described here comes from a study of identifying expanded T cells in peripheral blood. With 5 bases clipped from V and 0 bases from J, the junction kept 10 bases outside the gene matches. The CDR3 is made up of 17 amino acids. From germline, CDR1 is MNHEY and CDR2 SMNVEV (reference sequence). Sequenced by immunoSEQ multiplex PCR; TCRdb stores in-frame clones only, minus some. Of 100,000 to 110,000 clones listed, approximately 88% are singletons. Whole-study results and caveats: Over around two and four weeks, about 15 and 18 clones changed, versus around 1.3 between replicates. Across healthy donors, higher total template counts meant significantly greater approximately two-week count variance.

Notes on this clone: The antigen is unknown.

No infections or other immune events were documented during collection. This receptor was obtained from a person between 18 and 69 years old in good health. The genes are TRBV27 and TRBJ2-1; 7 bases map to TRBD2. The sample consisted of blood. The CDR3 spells CASSRASGISSYNEQFF. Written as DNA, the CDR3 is TGTGCCAGCAGTCGGGCTAGCGGAATCAGCTCCTACAATGAGCAGTTCTTC.